The clone carrying this T cell receptor beta chain showed up just once. The CDR3 loop spans 14 amino acids. Unmatched junction bases numbered 4, after V lost 5 bases and J lost 0 bases. Per germline, CDR1 MDHEN and CDR2 SYDVKM. These data are taken from a study of cytomegalovirus exposure and HLA in healthy donors. About the study: An analysis done earlier identified about 120 million unique TCR beta sequences from around 180 million T cells.

As for the donors, each was a healthy bone marrow donor. Nominally healthy donors were sampled, though unrecorded immune exposures were likely. The PCR was carried out with 60 Vbeta primers and 13 Jbeta primers. Original analysis: A follow-up analysis tallied 60 million to 85 million unique TCR beta chains, roughly 11 million shared. Sequenced by immunoSEQ multiplex PCR; TCRdb stores in-frame clones only, minus some. From that table come the V and J calls and clone size; the DNA was used to work out D and trimming. The table lists under 150,000 clones, about 80% of them singletons, with less than 3% in the top ten.

What was sequenced was PBMCs. The genes are TRBV28 and TRBJ2-7; TRBD1 matches at 7 bases. The TCR originated in a young man in good health and CMV-seronegative. CDR3 DNA sequence: TGTGCCAGCAGTCCGGGACAGAGCTCCTACGAGCAGTACTTC. Translated: CASSPGQSSYEQYF.